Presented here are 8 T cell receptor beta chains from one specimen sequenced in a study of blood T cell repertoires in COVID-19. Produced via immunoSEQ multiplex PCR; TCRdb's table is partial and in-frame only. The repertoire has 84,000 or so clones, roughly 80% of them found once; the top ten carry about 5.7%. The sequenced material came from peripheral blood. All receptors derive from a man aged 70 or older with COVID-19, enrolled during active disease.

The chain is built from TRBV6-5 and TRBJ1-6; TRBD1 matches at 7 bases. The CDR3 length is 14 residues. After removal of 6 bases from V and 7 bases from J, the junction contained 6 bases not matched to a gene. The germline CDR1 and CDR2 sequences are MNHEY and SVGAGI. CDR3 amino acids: CASRRDRLNSPLHF. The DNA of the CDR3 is TGTGCCAGCAGAAGGGACAGACTAAATTCACCCCTCCACTTT.

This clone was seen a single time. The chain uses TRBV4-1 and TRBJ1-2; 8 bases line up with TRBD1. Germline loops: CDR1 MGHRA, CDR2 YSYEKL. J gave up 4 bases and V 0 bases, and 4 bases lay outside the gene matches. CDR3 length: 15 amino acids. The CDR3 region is CASSQDSGGSYGYTF. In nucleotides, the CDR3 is TGCGCCAGCAGCCAAGATTCAGGGGGCAGCTATGGCTACACCTTC.

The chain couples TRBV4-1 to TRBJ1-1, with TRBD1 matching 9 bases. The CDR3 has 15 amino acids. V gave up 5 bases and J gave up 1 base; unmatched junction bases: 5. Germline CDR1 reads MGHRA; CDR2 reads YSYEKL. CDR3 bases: TGCGCCAGCAGCACCCCGGGACAGGGGAACACTGAAGCTTTCTTT. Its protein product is CASSTPGQGNTEAFF.

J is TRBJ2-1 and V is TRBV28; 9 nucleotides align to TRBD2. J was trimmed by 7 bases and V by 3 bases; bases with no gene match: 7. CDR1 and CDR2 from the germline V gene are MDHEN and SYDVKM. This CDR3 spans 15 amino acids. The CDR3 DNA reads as TGTGCCAGCAGTTTTAGGGCGGGAGGGTCGAATGAGCAGTTCTTC. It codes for CASSFRAGGSNEQFF.

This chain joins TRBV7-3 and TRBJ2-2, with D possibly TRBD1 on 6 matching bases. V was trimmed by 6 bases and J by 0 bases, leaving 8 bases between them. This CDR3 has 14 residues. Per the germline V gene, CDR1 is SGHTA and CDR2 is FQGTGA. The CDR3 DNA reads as TGTGCCAGCAGACAGGGTTCGAACACCGGGGAGCTGTTTTTT. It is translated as CASRQGSNTGELFF.

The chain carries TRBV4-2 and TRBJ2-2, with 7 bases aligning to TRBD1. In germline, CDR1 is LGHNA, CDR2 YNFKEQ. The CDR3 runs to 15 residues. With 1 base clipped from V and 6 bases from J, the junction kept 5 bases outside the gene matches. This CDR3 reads CASSQAPQGAGELFF. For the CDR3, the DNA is TGTGCCAGCAGCCAAGCCCCCCAGGGGGCCGGGGAGCTGTTTTTT.

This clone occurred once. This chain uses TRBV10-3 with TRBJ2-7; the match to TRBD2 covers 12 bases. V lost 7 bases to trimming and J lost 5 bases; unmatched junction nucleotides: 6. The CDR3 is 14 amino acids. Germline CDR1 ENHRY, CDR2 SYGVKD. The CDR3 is CAIKAASGGDEQYF. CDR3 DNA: TGTGCCATCAAAGCGGCTAGCGGGGGGGACGAGCAGTACTTC.

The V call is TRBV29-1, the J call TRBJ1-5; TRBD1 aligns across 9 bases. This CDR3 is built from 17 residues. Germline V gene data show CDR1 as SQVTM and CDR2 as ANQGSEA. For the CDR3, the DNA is TGCAACAAACCCACCGGGACAGGGTGCGTTAGCAATCAGCCCCAGCATTTT. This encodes CNKPTGTGCVSNQPQHF.